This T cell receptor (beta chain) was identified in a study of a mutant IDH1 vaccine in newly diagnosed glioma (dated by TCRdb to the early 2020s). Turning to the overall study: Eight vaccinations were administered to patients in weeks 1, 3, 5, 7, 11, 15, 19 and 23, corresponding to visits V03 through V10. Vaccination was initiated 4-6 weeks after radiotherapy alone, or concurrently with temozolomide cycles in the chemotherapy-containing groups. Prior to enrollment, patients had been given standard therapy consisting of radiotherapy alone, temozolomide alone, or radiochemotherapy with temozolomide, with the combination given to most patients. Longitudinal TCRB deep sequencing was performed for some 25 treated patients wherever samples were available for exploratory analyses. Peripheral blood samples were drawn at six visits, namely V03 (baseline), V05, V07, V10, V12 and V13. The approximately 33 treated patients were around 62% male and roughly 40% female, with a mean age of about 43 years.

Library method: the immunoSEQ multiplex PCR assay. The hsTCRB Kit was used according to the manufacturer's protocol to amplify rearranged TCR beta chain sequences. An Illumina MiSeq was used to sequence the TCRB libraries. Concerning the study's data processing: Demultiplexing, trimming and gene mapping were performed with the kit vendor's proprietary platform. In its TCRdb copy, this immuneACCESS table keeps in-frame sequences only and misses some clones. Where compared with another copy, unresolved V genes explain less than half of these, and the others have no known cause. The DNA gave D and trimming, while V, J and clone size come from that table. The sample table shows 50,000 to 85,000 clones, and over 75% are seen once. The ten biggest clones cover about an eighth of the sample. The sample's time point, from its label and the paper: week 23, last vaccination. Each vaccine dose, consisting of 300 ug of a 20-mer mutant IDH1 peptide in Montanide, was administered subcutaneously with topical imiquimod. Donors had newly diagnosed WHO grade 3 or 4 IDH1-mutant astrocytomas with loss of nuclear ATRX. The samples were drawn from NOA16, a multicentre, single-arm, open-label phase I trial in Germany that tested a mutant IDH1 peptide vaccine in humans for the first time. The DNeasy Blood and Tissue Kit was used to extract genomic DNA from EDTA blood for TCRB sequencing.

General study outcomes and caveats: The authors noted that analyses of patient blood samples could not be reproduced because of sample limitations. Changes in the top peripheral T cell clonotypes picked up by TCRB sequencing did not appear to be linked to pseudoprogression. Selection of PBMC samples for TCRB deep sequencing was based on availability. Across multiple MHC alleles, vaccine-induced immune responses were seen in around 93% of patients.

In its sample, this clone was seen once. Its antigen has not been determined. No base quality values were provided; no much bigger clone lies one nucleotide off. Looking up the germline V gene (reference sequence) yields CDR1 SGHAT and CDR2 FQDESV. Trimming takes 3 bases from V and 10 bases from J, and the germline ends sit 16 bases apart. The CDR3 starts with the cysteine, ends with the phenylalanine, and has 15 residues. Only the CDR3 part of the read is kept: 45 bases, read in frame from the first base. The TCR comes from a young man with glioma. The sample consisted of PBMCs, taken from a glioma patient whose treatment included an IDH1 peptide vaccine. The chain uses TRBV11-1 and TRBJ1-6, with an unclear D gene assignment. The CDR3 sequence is CASSLIGVSRSPLHF. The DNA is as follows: TGTGCCAGCAGCTTGATTGGCGTCAGCCGGTCACCCCTCCACTTT.